This TCR beta chain is drawn from a study of blood T cells in healthy people across ages. Germline lookup yields CDR1 DFQATT and CDR2 SNEGSKA (reference sequence). This CDR3 spans 13 amino acids. V was pared by 5 bases and J by 0 bases, with 10 bases between. Isolated per sample were at least 7 million PBMCs. The second PCR ran about 6 to 12 cycles with a sample-barcoded 5' primer and J-beta primers. TCRdb re-called the 5' RACE reads with MiXCR, one entry per CDR3 protein. Of fewer than 2,000,000 distinct CDR3 sequences listed, about two fifths were seen once; the top ten hold under 30%. This TCR was sampled from a human donor in good health. The V call is TRBV20-1, the J call TRBJ1-1; tentative D call: TRBD1 (5 bases). The sequenced sample was blood. The CDR3 reads CSASQGLNTEAFF. In nucleotides, the CDR3 is TGCAGTGCTTCCCAGGGATTGAACACTGAAGCTTTCTTT.